Listed here are 20 T cell receptor beta chains from one sample, sequenced in a study of CD8 T cells in Susac syndrome. With random hexamers, roughly 0.45 to 1 ug RNA was reverse transcribed. TCRdb redid the calling of the immunoSEQ multiplex PCR reads with MiXCR, one entry per CDR3 protein. The sample yields 200,000 to 250,000 distinct CDR3 sequences, roughly 94% seen once. Material: CD4+ T cells from PBMCs. The receptors here all came from a human donor with multiple sclerosis.

The chain combines TRBV20-1 with TRBJ1-3, with TRBD1 matching over 8 bases. The germline V gene has CDR1 DFQATT and CDR2 SNEGSKA (reference sequence). The V and J ends lost 2 bases and 9 bases, in that order; junction bases with no gene match: 9. The CDR3 contains 14 residues. The CDR3 nucleotides read TGCAGTGCTAGACCCCCGGACAGGGAGGGCACCATATATTTT. Encoded protein: CSARPPDREGTIYF.

The chain couples TRBV28 to TRBJ1-2, with a weak D call TRBD1 (6 bases). The V gene's germline CDR1 is MDHEN and CDR2 SYDVKM. The ends were cut back, 6 bases at V and 2 bases at J, with 7 bases in the middle. The CDR3 consists of 12 residues. The CDR3 reads CASRTGNYGYTF. CDR3 coding DNA: TGTGCCAGCAGAACAGGGAACTATGGCTACACCTTC.

The rearrangement joins TRBV29-1 to TRBJ1-2, with D tentatively TRBD1 (6 bases). The V end was cut by 6 bases, the J end by 4 bases, with 12 bases between. Germline V gene sequence: CDR1 SQVTM, CDR2 ANQGSEA. The CDR3 has 12 amino acids. The CDR3 spells CSVGGQSYGYTF. The CDR3 DNA is TGCAGCGTGGGGGGACAAAGCTATGGCTACACCTTC.

The count of this clonotype is one. V usage is TRBV20-1 and J usage is TRBJ1-2; D is unclear. Germline V CDR1 and CDR2: DFQATT, SNEGSKA (reference sequence). The CDR3 consists of 13 residues. V lost 3 bases and J 4 bases, leaving 12 bases between the germline ends. The CDR3 loop reads CSAREGSLYGYTF. CDR3 in DNA: TGCAGTGCTAGGGAGGGTAGCCTCTATGGCTACACCTTC.

The V gene is TRBV15, the J gene TRBJ2-5, with 11 bases aligning to TRBD1. Germline CDR1 LNHNV, CDR2 YYDKDF (reference sequence). V dropped 8 bases and J dropped 3; count of bases not matched to a gene: 8. The CDR3 spans 15 residues. The CDR3: CATSDWDRGEETQYF. CDR3 in DNA: TGTGCCACCTCCGATTGGGACAGGGGGGAAGAGACCCAGTACTTC.

The V and J genes are TRBV4-2 and TRBJ2-1; D unresolved. The CDR3 runs to 12 residues. Germline V gene sequence: CDR1 LGHNA, CDR2 YNFKEQ. V was shortened by 0 bases and J by 8 bases, with 5 bases between the two germline ends. The CDR3 region has the DNA TGTGCCAGCAGCCAAGATGAGGATGAGCAGTTCTTC. It translates to CASSQDEDEQFF.

The chain has TRBV7-9 and TRBJ1-4, with D perhaps TRBD1 (5 bases). The CDR3 is 14 amino acids. The ends were cut back, 5 bases at V and 12 bases at J, with 19 bases in the middle. The V gene's germline CDR1 is SEHNR and CDR2 FQNEAQ (reference sequence). The CDR3 is CASSNPSEGNELFF. The CDR3 DNA sequence: TGTGCCAGCAGCAATCCAAGTGAGGGGAATGAACTGTTTTTT.

V is TRBV11-2 and J is TRBJ2-2; no clear D gene. The germline CDR1 and CDR2 sequences are SGHAT and FQNNGV. The ends were cut back, 3 bases at V and 7 bases at J, with 9 bases in the middle. This CDR3 contains 13 residues. CDR3 bases: TGTGCCAGCAGCTTTTCGCCGAACGGGGAGCTGTTTTTT. It specifies CASSFSPNGELFF.

This clonotype was seen a single time. The V gene is TRBV20-1, the J gene TRBJ1-5; D is unclear. Germline CDR1 and CDR2: DFQATT and SNEGSKA (reference sequence). V was shortened by 8 bases and J by 5 bases, with 13 bases between the two germline ends. This CDR3 contains 12 residues. CDR3 region: CSPRKGDQPQHF. The DNA of the CDR3 is TGCAGTCCCAGGAAGGGCGATCAGCCCCAGCATTTT.

The gene calls are TRBV12-3 or TRBV12-4 and TRBJ1-2; 7 bases line up with TRBD1. The CDR3 totals 12 residues. V dropped 5 bases and J dropped 7; count of bases not matched to a gene: 4. In nucleotides, the CDR3 is TGTGCCAGCAGTCTAGGACAGGTTGGCTACACCTTC. Amino acids: CASSLGQVGYTF.

The chain has TRBV3-1 and TRBJ1-2; D not certain. CDR1 is LGHDT and CDR2 is YNNKEL in the germline V gene (reference sequence). V lost 4 bases to trimming and J lost 2 bases, with 8 bases between them. The CDR3 consists of 13 residues. The chain's CDR3 is CASSPLGNYGYTF. The CDR3, as DNA: TGTGCCAGCAGCCCACTAGGGAACTATGGCTACACCTTC.

This clonotype was seen only once. The chain joins TRBV6-2 or TRBV6-3 to TRBJ2-5; D possibly matches TRBD1 or TRBD2 (5 bases each). The V end was cut by 6 bases, the J end by 5 bases, with 13 bases between. This CDR3 spans 13 amino acids. The V gene's germline CDR1 is MNHEY and CDR2 SVGEGT. CDR3 loop: CASRGTKDETQYF. The CDR3 nucleotides are TGTGCCAGCAGAGGGACCAAAGACGAGACCCAGTACTTC.

The chain links TRBV24-1 to TRBJ2-4, with D tentatively TRBD2 (6 bases). The germline gives CDR1 KGHDR, CDR2 SFDVKD. There are 12 residues in the CDR3. V was shortened by 4 bases and J by 10 bases, with 10 bases between the two germline ends. The chain's CDR3 is CATSDPGGIQYF. DNA of the CDR3: TGTGCCACCAGTGACCCCGGAGGGATTCAGTACTTC.

To note about this clonotype: Its ends do not fully match the called genes, so a read error is possible. The V and J genes are TRBV30 and TRBJ2-5; D possibly matches TRBD1 or TRBD2 (5 bases each). The CDR3 spans 11 residues. Per the germline V gene, CDR1 is GTSNPN and CDR2 is SVGIG (reference sequence). The CDR3 region has the DNA TGTGCCTGGAGTGTAGGGGAGAACCAGTACTTC. Translated: CAWSVGENQYF.

This chain joins TRBV20-1 and TRBJ2-3, with 9 bases lining up with TRBD2. The CDR3 is 12 amino acids. The germline V gene encodes CDR1 DFQATT and CDR2 SNEGSKA (reference sequence). V lost 7 bases, J lost 5 bases, and 4 bases stayed unmatched. The CDR3 nucleotides read TGCAGTGGGACTAGCGACGAAGATACGCAGTATTTT. Its translation: CSGTSDEDTQYF.

This chain uses TRBV5-4 with TRBJ2-5, with no clear D. The V end lost 0 bases, the J end lost 2 bases, and 8 bases lay between the germline ends. This CDR3 spans 14 amino acids. Germline lookup yields CDR1 SGHNT and CDR2 YYREEE (reference sequence). This chain's CDR3 is CASSLVQQQETQYF. CDR3 DNA sequence: TGTGCCAGCAGCTTGGTACAGCAACAAGAGACCCAGTACTTC.

The chain employs TRBV30 and TRBJ2-7; possible D gene TRBD1, 6 bases. The V gene's germline CDR1 is GTSNPN and CDR2 SVGIG (reference sequence). This CDR3 spans 14 amino acids. Trimming took off 5 bases at V and 0 bases at J, with 14 bases between the two ends. This CDR3 reads CAWGGGPSSYEQYF. In DNA form, the CDR3 reads TGTGCCTGGGGTGGGGGCCCCAGCTCCTACGAGCAGTACTTC.

The chain has TRBV20-1 and TRBJ1-5, with D perhaps TRBD1 (5 bases). With 3 bases removed from V and 5 bases from J, the gap between germline ends came to 8 bases. The CDR3 has 12 amino acids. CDR1 is DFQATT and CDR2 is SNEGSKA in the germline V gene (reference sequence). DNA for the CDR3: TGCAGTGCTAGTCTAGGGGATCAGCCCCAGCATTTT. Protein: CSASLGDQPQHF.

V and J are TRBV25-1 and TRBJ2-7; maybe TRBD1 (6 bases). The CDR3 is 13 amino acids. Germline loops: CDR1 MGHDK, CDR2 SYGVNS. V was clipped by 7 bases and J by 4 bases, with 14 bases between them. The chain's CDR3 is CASTYGTPYEQYF. The CDR3, as DNA: TGTGCCAGCACCTACGGGACACCGTACGAGCAGTACTTC.

The chain is built from TRBV14 and TRBJ2-7, with D tentatively TRBD2 (5 bases). Trimming pared 0 bases from V and 3 bases from J, leaving 9 bases between. The CDR3 spans 14 residues. The germline CDR1 and CDR2 sequences are SGHDN and FVKESK. The DNA of the CDR3 is TGTGCCAGCAGCCAAGATCACGGGGACTACGAGCAGTACGTC. It specifies CASSQDHGDYEQYV.